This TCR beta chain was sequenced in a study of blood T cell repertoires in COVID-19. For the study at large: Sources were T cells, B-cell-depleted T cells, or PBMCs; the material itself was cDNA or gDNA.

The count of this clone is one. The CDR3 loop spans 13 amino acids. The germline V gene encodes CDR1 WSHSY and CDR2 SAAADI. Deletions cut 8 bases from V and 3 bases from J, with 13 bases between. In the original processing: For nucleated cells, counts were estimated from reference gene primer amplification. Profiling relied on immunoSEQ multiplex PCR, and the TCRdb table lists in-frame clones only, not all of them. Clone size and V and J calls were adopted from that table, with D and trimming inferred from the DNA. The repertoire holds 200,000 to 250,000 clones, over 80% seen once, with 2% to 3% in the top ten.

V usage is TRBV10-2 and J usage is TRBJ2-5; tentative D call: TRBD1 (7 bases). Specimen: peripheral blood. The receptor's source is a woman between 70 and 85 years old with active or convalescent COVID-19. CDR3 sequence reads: CASLRGEEETQYF. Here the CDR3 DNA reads TGCGCCAGCCTCAGGGGGGAGGAAGAGACCCAGTACTTC.